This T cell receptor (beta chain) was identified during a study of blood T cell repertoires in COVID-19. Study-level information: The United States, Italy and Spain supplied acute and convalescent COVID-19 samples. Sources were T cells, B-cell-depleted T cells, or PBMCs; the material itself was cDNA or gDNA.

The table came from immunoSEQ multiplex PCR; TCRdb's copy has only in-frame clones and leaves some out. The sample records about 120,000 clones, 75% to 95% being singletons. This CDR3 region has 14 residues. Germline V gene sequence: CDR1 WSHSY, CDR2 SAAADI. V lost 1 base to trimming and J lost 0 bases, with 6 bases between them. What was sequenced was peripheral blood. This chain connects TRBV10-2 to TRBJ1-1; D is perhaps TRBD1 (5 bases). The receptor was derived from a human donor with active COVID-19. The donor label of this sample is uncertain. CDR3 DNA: TGCGCCAGCAGTGAGTTCAGGGTGAACACTGAAGCTTTCTTT. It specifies CASSEFRVNTEAFF.